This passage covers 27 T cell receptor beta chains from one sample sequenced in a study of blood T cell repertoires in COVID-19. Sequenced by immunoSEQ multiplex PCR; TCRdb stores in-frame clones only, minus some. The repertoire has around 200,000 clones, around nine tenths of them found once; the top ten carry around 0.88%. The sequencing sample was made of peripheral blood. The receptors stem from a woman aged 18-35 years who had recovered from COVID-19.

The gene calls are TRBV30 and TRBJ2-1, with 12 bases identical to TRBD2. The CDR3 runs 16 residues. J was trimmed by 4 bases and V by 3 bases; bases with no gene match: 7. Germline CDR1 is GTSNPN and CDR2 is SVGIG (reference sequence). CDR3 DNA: TGTGCCTGGAGGTCGACTAGCGGGAGTGCTTACAATGAGCAGTTCTTC. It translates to CAWRSTSGSAYNEQFF.

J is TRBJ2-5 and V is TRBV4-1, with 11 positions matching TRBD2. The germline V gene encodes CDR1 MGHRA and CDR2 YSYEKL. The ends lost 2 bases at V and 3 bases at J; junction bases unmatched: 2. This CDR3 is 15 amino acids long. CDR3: CASSQPTSGEETQYF. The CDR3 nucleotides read TGCGCCAGCAGCCAACCGACTAGCGGGGAAGAGACCCAGTACTTC.

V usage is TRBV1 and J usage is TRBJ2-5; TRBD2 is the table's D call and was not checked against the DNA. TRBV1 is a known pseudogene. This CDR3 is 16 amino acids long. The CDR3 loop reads CTSSPPPSGNLETQYF. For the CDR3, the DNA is TGCACCAGCAGCCCCCCCCCTAGCGGGAATCTGGAGACCCAGTACTTC.

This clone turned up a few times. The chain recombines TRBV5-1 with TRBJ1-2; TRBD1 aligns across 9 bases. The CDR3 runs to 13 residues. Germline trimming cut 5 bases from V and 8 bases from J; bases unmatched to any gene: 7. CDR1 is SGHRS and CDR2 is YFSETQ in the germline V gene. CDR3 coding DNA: TGCGCCAGCAGTCCGGACAGGGGTCGGGGCTACACCTTC. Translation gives CASSPDRGRGYTF.

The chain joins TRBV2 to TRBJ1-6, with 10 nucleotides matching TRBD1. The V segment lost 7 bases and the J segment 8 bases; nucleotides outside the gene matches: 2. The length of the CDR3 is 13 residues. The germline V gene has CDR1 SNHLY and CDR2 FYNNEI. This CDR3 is CASMTGGYSPLHF. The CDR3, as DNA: TGTGCCAGCATGACAGGGGGCTATTCACCCCTCCACTTT.

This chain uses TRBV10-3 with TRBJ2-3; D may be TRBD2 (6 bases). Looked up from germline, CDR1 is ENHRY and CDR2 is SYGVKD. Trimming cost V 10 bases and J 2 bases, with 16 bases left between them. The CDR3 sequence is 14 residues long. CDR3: CATGPGGATDTQYF. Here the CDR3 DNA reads TGTGCCACAGGGCCCGGGGGAGCCACAGATACGCAGTATTTT.

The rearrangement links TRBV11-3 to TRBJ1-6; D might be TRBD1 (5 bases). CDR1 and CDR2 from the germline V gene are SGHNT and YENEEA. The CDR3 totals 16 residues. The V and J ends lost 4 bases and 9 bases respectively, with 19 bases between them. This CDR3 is CASSSQDGFLRSPLHF. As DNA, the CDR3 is TGTGCCAGCAGCTCACAGGACGGGTTTCTTCGTTCACCCCTCCACTTT.

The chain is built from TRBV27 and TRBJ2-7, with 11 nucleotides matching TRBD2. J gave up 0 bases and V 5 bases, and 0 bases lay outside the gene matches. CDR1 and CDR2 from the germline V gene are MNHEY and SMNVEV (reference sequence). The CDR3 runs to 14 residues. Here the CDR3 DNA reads TGTGCCAGCAGTGGACTAGCGGGCTCCTACGAGCAGTACGTC. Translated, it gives CASSGLAGSYEQYV.

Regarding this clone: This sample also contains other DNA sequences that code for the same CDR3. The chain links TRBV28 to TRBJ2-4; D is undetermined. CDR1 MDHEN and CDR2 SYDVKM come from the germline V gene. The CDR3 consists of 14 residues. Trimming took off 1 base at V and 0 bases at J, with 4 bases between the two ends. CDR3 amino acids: CASSLSGAKNIQYF. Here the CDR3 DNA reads TGTGCCAGCAGTTTATCAGGAGCCAAAAACATTCAGTACTTC.

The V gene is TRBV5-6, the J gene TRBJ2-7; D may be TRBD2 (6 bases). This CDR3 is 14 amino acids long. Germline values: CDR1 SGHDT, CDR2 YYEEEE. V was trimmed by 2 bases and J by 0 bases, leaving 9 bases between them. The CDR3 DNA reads TGTGCCAGCAGCTTCGGAGGGTACTCCTACGAGCAGTACTTC. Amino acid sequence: CASSFGGYSYEQYF.

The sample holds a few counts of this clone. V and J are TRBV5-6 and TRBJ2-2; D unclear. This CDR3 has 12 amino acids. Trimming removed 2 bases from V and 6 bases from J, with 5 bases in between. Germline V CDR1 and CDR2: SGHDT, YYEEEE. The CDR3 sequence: CASSFAAGELFF. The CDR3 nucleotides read TGTGCCAGCAGCTTTGCGGCCGGGGAGCTGTTTTTT.

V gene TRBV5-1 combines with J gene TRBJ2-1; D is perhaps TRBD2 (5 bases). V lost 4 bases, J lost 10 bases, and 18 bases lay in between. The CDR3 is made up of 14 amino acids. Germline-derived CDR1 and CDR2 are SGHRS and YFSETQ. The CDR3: CASSGRPDGKEQFF. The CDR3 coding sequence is TGCGCCAGCAGCGGAAGACCTGACGGGAAGGAGCAGTTCTTC.

In DNA form, the CDR3 reads TGTGCCACCAGCAAAGGGGGCCGGCAAGCGCGTGCTGAAGCTTTCTTT. Protein: CATSKGGRQARAEAFF. V gene TRBV15 combines with J gene TRBJ1-1; 7 nucleotides align to TRBD1. J was trimmed by 6 bases and V by 4 bases; bases with no gene match: 14. The CDR3 is made up of 16 amino acids. Germline V lookup: CDR1 LNHNV, CDR2 YYDKDF (reference sequence). Full variable domain (rest looked up from reference TRBV15 and TRBJ1-1): DAMVIQNPRYQVTQFGKPVTLSCSQTLNHNVMYWYQQKSSQAPKLLFHYYDKDFNNEADTPDNFQSRRPNTSFCFLDIRSPGLGDTAMYLCATSKGGRQARAEAFFGQGTRLTVV.

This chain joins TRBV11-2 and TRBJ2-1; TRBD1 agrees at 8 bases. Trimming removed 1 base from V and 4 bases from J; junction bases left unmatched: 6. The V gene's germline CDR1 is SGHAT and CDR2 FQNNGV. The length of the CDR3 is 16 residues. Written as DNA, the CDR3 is TGTGCCAGCAGCTTAGGGGTGACAGGGGATTACAATGAGCAGTTCTTC. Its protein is CASSLGVTGDYNEQFF. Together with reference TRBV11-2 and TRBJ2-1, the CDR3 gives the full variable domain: EAGVAQSPRYKIIEKRQSVAFWCNPISGHATLYWYQQILGQGPKLLIQFQNNGVVDDSQLPKDRFSAERLKGVDSTLKIQPAKLEDSAVYLCASSLGVTGDYNEQFFGPGTRLTVL.

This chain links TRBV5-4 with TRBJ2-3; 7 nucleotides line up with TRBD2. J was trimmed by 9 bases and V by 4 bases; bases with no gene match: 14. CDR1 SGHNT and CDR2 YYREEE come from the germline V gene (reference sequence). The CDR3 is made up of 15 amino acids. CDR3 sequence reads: CASSPFLGGEDTQYF. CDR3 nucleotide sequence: TGTGCCAGCAGCCCGTTTTTGGGGGGGGAGGACACGCAGTATTTT. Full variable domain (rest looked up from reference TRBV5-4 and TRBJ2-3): ETGVTQSPTHLIKTRGQQVTLRCSSQSGHNTVSWYQQALGQGPQFIFQYYREEENGRGNFPPRFSGLQFPNYSSELNVNALELDDSALYLCASSPFLGGEDTQYFGPGTRLTVL.

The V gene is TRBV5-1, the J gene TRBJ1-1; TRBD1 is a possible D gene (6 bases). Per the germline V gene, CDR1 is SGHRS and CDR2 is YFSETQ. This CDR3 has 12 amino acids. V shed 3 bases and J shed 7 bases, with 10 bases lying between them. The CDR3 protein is CASSSGVGEAFF. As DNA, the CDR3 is TGCGCCAGCAGCTCAGGGGTAGGTGAAGCTTTCTTT.

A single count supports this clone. The CDR3 DNA reads as TGTGCCAGCAGCCAAGCGTACAGAGATGAAGCTTTCTTT. Protein: CASSQAYRDEAFF. J is TRBJ1-1 and V is TRBV14; D is undetermined. Germline V gene lookup returns CDR1 SGHDN and CDR2 FVKESK. CDR3 size: 13 residues. Between the trimmed V and J ends, which lost 1 base and 7 bases, there was a span of 10 bases.

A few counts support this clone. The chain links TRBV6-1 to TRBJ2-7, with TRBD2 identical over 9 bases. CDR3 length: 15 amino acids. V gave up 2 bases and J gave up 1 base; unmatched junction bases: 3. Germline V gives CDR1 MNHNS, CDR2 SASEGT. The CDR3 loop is CASSERAGGSYEQYV. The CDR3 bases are TGTGCCAGCAGTGAAAGGGCGGGAGGGTCCTACGAGCAGTACGTC.

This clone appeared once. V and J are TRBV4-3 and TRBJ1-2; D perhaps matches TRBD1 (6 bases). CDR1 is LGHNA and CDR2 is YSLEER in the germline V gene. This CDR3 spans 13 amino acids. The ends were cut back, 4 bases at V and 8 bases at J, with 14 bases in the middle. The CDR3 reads CASSPRGGFGYTF. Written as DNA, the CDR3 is TGCGCCAGCAGCCCTCGCGGGGGCTTCGGCTACACCTTC.

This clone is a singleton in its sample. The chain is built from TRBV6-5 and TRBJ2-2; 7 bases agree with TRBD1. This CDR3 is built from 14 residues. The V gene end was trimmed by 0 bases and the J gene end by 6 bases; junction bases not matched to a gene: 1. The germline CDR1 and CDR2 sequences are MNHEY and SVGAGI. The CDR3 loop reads CASSYSTGPGELFF. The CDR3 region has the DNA TGTGCCAGCAGTTACTCGACAGGGCCCGGGGAGCTGTTTTTT.

This chain's CDR3 is CSVDTGGTTEAFF. The CDR3 DNA is TGCAGCGTTGACACAGGGGGCACGACTGAAGCTTTCTTT. This rearrangement joins TRBV29-1 to TRBJ1-1, with 9 bases aligning to TRBD1. Germline trimming cut 3 bases from V and 5 bases from J; bases unmatched to any gene: 4. The CDR3 covers 13 residues. CDR1 is SQVTM, CDR2 ANQGSEA, per germline.

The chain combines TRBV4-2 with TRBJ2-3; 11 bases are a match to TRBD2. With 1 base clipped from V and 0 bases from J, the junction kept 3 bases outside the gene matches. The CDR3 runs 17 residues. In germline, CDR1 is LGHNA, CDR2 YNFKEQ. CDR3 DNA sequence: TGTGCCAGCAGCCAAGGACTAGCGGGAACTAGCACAGATACGCAGTATTTT. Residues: CASSQGLAGTSTDTQYF.

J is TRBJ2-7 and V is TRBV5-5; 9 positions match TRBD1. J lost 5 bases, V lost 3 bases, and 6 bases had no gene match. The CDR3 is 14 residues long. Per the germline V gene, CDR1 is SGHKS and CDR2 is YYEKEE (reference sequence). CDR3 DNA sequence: TGTGCCAGCAGCTCCGGACAGGGGAGGAACGAGCAGTACGTC. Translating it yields CASSSGQGRNEQYV.

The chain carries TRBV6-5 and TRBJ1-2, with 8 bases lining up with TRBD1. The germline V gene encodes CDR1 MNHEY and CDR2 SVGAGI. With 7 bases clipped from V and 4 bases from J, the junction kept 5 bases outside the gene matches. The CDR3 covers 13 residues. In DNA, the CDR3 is TGTGCCAGCACTCAGGGGGCAGGCTATGGCTACACCTTC. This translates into CASTQGAGYGYTF.

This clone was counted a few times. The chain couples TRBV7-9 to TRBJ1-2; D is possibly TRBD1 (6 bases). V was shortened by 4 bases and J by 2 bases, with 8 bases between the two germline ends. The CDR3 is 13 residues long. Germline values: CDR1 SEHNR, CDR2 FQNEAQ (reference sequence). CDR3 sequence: CASSYGQNYGYTF. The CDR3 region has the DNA TGTGCCAGCAGCTATGGACAGAACTATGGCTACACCTTC.

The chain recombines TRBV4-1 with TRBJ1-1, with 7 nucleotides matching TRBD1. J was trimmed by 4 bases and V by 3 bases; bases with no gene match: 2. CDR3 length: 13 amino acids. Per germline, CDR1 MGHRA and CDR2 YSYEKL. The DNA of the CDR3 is TGCGCCAGCAGCCAGGGACAGCCCACTGAAGCTTTCTTT. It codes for CASSQGQPTEAFF.

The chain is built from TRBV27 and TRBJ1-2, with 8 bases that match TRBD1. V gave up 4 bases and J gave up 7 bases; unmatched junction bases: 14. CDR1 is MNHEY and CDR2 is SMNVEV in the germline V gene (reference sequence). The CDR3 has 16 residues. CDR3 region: CASSSASVNRGSGYTF. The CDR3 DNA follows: TGTGCCAGCAGTTCCGCCTCGGTTAACAGGGGGAGTGGCTACACCTTC.